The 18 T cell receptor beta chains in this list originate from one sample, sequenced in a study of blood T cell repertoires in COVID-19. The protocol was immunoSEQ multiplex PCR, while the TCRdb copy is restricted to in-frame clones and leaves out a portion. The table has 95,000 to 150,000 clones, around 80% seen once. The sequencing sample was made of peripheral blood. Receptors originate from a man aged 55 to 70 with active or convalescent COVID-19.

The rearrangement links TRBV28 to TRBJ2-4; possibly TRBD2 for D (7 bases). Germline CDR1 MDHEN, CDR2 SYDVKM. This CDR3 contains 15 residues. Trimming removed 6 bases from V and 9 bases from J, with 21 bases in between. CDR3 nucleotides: TGTGCCAGCAGCTTACCCAGGACTGGGGGGGCCATTCAGTACTTC. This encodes CASSLPRTGGAIQYF.

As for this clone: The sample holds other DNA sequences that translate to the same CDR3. In DNA, the CDR3 is TGTGCCAGCAGTATCCAGGGAGGAGAGACCCAGTACTTC. Its protein is CASSIQGGETQYF. The chain links TRBV6-5 to TRBJ2-5; D might be TRBD2 (6 bases). V gave up 5 bases and J gave up 4 bases, with 11 bases separating them. From germline, CDR1 is MNHEY and CDR2 SVGAGI. The CDR3 has 13 amino acids.

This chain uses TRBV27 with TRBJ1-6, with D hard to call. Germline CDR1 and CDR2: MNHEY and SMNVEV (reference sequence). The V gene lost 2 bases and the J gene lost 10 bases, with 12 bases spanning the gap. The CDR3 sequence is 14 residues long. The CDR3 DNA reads TGTGCCAGCAGTTTAAGAGATTTACTCTCACCCCTCCACTTT. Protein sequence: CASSLRDLLSPLHF.

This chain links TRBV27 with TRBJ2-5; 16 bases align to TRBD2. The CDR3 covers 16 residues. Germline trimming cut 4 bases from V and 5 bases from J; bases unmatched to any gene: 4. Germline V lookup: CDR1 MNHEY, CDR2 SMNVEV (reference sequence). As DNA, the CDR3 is TGTGCCAGCAGTTCCCTGGGACTAGCGGGAGGGGAGACCCAGTACTTC. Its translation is CASSSLGLAGGETQYF.

The CDR3 DNA is TGTGCCAGCAACCCGACAGGGCGTGACACTGAAGCTTTCTTT. This translates into CASNPTGRDTEAFF. The rearrangement joins TRBV7-9 to TRBJ1-1, with 7 bases matching TRBD1. Trimming cost V 7 bases and J 3 bases; bases outside gene matches: 8. CDR3 size: 14 residues. Germline CDR1 and CDR2: SEHNR and FQNEAQ (reference sequence).

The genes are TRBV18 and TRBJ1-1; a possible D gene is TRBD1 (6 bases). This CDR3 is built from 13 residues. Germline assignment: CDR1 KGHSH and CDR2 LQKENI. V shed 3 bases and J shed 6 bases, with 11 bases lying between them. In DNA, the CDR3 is TGTGCCAGCTCACCCGGGACATTTCCTGAAGCTTTCTTT. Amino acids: CASSPGTFPEAFF.

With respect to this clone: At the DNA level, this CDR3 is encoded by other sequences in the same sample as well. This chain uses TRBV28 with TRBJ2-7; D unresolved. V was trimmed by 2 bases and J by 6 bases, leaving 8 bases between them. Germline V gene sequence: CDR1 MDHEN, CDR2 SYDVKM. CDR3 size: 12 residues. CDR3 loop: CASSLTSSEQYF. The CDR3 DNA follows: TGTGCCAGCAGTTTAACGTCCAGCGAGCAGTACTTC.

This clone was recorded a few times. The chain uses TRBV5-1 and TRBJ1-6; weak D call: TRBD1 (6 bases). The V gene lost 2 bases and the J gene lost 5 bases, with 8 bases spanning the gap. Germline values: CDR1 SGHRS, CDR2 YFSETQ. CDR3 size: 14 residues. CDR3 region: CASSFRTDNSPLHF. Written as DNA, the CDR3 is TGCGCCAGCAGCTTCCGGACAGATAATTCACCCCTCCACTTT.

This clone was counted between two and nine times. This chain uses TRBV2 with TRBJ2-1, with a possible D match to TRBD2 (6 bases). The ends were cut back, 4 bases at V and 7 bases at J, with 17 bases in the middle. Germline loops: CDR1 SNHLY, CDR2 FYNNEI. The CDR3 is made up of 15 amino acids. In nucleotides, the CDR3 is TGTGCCAGCAGTGGTTCAAGCGGGTCTAGGAATGAGCAGTTCTTC. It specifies CASSGSSGSRNEQFF.

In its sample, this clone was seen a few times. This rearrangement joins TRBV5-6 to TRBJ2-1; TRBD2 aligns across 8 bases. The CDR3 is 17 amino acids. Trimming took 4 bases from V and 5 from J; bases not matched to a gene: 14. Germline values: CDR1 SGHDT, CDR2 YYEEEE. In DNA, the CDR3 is TGTGCCAGCAGCCCAAACGCGGGGGGAGGGCCGGACAATGAGCAGTTCTTC. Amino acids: CASSPNAGGGPDNEQFF.

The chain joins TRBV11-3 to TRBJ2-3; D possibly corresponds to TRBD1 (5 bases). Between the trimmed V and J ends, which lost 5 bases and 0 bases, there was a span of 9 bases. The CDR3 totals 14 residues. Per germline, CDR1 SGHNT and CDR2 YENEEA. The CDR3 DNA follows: TGTGCCAGCAGCCGACAGCCTAGCACAGATACGCAGTATTTT. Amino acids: CASSRQPSTDTQYF.

The CDR3 sequence: CARERTISYEQYF. CDR3 DNA sequence: TGCGCCAGGGAACGGACTATCTCCTACGAGCAGTACTTC. This sequence joins TRBV5-1 and TRBJ2-7; D perhaps matches TRBD2 (6 bases). This CDR3 is built from 13 residues. Trimming took off 8 bases at V and 0 bases at J, with 12 bases between the two ends. In germline, CDR1 is SGHRS, CDR2 YFSETQ.

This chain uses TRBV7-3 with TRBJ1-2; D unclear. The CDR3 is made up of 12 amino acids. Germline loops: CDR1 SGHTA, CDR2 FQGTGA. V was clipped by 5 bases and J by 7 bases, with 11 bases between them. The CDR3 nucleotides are TGTGCCAGCAGCGCCGTTTCGGGTGGCTACACCTTC. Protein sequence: CASSAVSGGYTF.

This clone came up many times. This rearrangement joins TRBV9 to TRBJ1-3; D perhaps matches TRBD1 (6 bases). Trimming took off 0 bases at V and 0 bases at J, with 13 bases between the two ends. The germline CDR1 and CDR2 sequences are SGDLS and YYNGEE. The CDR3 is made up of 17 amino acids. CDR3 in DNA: TGTGCCAGCAGCGTAGCGGGGGGCTGGAGCTCTGGAAACACCATATATTTT. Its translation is CASSVAGGWSSGNTIYF.

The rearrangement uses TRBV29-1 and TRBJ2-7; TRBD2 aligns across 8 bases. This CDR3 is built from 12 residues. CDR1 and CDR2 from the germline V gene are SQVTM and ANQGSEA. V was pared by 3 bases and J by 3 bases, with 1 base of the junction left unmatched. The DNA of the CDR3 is TGCAGCGTTGACGGGGGGGGCTACGAGCAGTACTTC. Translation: CSVDGGGYEQYF.

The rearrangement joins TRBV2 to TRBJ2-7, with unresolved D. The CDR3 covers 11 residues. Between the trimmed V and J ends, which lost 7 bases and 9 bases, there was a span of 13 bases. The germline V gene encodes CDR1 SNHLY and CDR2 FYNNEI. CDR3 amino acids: CASTLRSGQYF. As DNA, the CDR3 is TGTGCCAGCACTTTGAGATCCGGGCAGTACTTC.

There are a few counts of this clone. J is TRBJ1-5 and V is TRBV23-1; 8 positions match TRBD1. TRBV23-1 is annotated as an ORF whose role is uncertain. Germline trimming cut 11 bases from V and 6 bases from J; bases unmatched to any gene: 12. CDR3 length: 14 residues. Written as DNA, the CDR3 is TGCGCCGGCCGGGCAGCAGGGGGCGTTCAGCCCCAGCATTTT. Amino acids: CAGRAAGGVQPQHF.

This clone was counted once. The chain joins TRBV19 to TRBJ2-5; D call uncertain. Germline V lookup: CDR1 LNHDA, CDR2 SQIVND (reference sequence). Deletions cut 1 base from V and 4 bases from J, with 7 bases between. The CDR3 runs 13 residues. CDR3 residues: CASSIGRGETQYF. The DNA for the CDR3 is TGTGCCAGTAGTATAGGCAGAGGAGAGACCCAGTACTTC. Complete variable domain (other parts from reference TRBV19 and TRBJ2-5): DGGITQSPKYLFRKEGQNVTLSCEQNLNHDAMYWYRQDPGQGLRLIYYSQIVNDFQKGDIAEGYSVSREKKESFPLTVTSAQKNPTAFYLCASSIGRGETQYFGPGTRLLVL.